This T cell receptor (beta chain) was observed in a study of blood T cell repertoires in COVID-19. In its sample, this clone was seen a few times. Some clones are missing from TCRdb's copy, which holds only in-frame ones; the method was immunoSEQ multiplex PCR. Among fewer than 110,000 clones listed, about nine tenths were seen once. Sequenced: peripheral blood. This receptor was identified in a man aged 50-59 years with acute or convalescent COVID-19.

The CDR3 here is CASSEVGQGLQGQYF. CDR3 DNA sequence: TGTGCCAGCAGTGAAGTAGGACAGGGGCTCCAAGGGCAGTACTTC. This chain joins TRBV2 and TRBJ2-7; 9 positions agree with TRBD1. Germline loops: CDR1 SNHLY, CDR2 FYNNEI. V lost 1 base, J lost 9 bases, and 10 bases stayed unmatched. This CDR3 contains 15 residues.